Described below is a single TCR beta chain sequence and its context. As yet, its antigen is unknown. This entry comes from a study of cytomegalovirus exposure and HLA in healthy donors. PCR was performed using 60 Vbeta and 13 Jbeta primers. Some clones are missing from TCRdb's copy, which holds only in-frame ones; the method was immunoSEQ multiplex PCR. The record lists roughly 120,000 clones, of which the ten most abundant hold approximately 2.6%. The study's findings and limits: As was reported, the classifier diagnosed cytomegalovirus status with high specificity and sensitivity.

The ends were cut back, 5 bases at V and 3 bases at J, with 14 bases in the middle. Per germline, CDR1 SEHNR and CDR2 FQNEAQ (reference sequence). This CDR3 has 14 amino acids. The sequence derives from a man aged 30 to 39 in good health and CMV-seronegative. The J gene is TRBJ2-7, the V gene TRBV7-9; D may be TRBD2 (6 bases). The specimen was PBMCs. The CDR3 DNA reads as TGTGCCAGCAGCCCCCGGGACTCTCACTACGAGCAGTACTTC. Translation gives CASSPRDSHYEQYF.